The source of this TCR beta chain is a study of blood T cell repertoires in COVID-19 (TCRdb year 2020). For context, the study as a whole: Samples covering the acute and convalescent phases of COVID-19 were provided by collaborators in the United States, Italy and Spain. The prospective study material was composed of cDNA or gDNA derived from T cells, B-cell-depleted T cells, or PBMCs. Subjects who had been exposed to COVID-19, were actively infected with it, or had recovered from it provided the deeply sampled blood TCRbeta repertoires that made up the dataset. The repertoires were released in a freely available public database meant as a resource for research on the immune response to SARS-CoV-2. The samples were drawn from two sources: the first 160 participants of the ongoing ImmuneRACE study, and fewer than 1,500 subjects contributed by 6 global collaborators. Sample metadata almost always included a de-identified subject ID, COVID-19 status, age in years and sex. Where available, HLA class I and class II types were taken from metadata supplied by the sample provider and were not determined by assay-based typing.

Points the paper makes about the study in general: The quantity of clinical and demographic metadata differed by source and by participant and was supplied without curation.

Each collaborating institution followed its own protocols to collect whole blood in K2EDTA tubes. For TCRbeta analysis, collaborator samples were shipped as frozen whole blood, as isolated PBMCs, or as DNA extracted from either sample type. TCRbeta CDR3 regions were amplified from genomic DNA by means of the immunoSEQ Assay, a bias-controlled multiplex PCR. Processing in the source paper ran as follows. The number of nucleated cells in each sample was estimated by amplification of reference gene primers within the assay. To quantify the absolute abundance of each unique TCRbeta CDR3 rearrangement, sequence reads were collapsed and filtered. For each sample, productive Simpson clonality was calculated as the square root of Simpson's diversity index over productive rearrangements. TCRdb re-hosts the immuneACCESS table, in-frame sequences only. Its copies lack some clones; in the studies checked, an unresolved V gene accounts for under half of them, and the cause for the rest is not known. V, J and clone size are those of that table, while D and trimming were read from the DNA. The sample table records about 93,000 clones; about nine tenths of these occur just once. The ten largest clones add up to about 1.5% of the sample.

Details on this clone: Its antigen remains undetermined. Within one base of it there is no much larger clone, and no base qualities were kept.

The source of this sequence is a human donor with active COVID-19. The donor label of this sample is uncertain. Sequencing was carried out using peripheral blood.

The sequence in DNA is TGTGCCAGCAGCACAACCGGGACAGCGAATGAAAAACTGTTTTTT. Its protein is CASSTTGTANEKLFF. This chain joins TRBV5-4 to TRBJ1-4; 7 bases in between match TRBD1. Here V drops 4 bases and J drops 5 bases, and the junction holds 8 bases not matched to any gene. The CDR3 contains 15 residues, cysteine and phenylalanine counted. Solely the CDR3 DNA is kept, with 45 bases framed from the first base. For CDR1 and CDR2, the germline V gene (reference sequence) lists SGHNT and YYREEE.